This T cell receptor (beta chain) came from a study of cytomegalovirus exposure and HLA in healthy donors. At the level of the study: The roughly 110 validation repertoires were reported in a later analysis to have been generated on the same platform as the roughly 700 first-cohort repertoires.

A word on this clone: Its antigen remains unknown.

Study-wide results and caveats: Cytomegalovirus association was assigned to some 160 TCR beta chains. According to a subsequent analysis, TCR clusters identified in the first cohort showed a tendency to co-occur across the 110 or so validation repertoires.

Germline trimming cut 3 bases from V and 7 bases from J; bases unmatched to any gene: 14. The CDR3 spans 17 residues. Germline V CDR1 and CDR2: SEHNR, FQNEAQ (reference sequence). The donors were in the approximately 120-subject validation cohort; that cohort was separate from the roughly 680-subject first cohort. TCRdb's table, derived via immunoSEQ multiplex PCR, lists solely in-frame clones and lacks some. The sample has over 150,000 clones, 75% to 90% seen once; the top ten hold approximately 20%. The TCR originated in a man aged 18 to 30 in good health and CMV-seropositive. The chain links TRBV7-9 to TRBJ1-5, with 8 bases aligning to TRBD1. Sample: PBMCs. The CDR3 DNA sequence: TGTGCCAGCAGCTTTGGTAAGGAGACAGGGGTTGGGCAGCCCCAGCATTTT. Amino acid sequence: CASSFGKETGVGQPQHF.